The rows below give T cell receptor beta chains drawn from one sample of a study of response to subunit inactivated influenza vaccine. TCRdb analysed the RT-PCR reads with MiXCR anew, one entry per CDR3 protein. The sample has 450,000 to 500,000 distinct CDR3 sequences, approximately 9.9% seen once; the top ten hold around 12%. Source: PBMCs from blood, taken more than 35 days after vaccination. The receptors stem from a man aged 45 to 65 who received an inactivated influenza vaccine. Each CDR3 is given with its conserved first and last residue. D genes are given only for firm matches. Some rows have no size entry. The others give once, few or many, or a class for an expanded clone.

d_gene	j_gene	v_gene	abundance	CDR3nt	CDR3aa
-	TRBJ1-6	TRBV12-3/TRBV12-4	many	TGTGCCAGCAGCAAACCAGATACCCCGAGTTCACCCCTCCACTTT	CASSKPDTPSSPLHF
-	TRBJ2-2	TRBV4-1	many	TGCGCCAGCAGCCAAGATTCAGGAGATGAGGAGCTGTTTTTT	CASSQDSGDEELFF
-	TRBJ1-5	TRBV4-1	few	TGCGCCAGCAGCCAAGATCGGAGGCAGCCCCAGCATTTT	CASSQDRRQPQHF
-	TRBJ2-2	TRBV20-1	many	TGCAGTGCTAGATTATGGACAGAGAACACCGGGGAGCTGTTTTTT	CSARLWTENTGELFF
TRBD1	TRBJ1-5	TRBV2	few	TGTGCCAGCAGTGTCCGGGACAGGGGTGGCCAGAGGACCCAGCATTTT	CASSVRDRGGQRTQHF
-	TRBJ2-2	TRBV12-3/TRBV12-4	many	TGTGCCAGCAGTTACTTGACAGGATCAAACACCGGGGAGCTGTTTTTT	CASSYLTGSNTGELFF
-	TRBJ2-2	TRBV2	-	TGTGCCAGCAGTGAAGGGGGTTTTGGGACCGGGGAGCTGTTTTTT	CASSEGGFGTGELFF
-	TRBJ1-6	TRBV29-1	few	TGCAGCGTTGATCTCCGGGACGGCGGGCCCCTCCACTTT	CSVDLRDGGPLHF
-	TRBJ1-2	TRBV7-9	many	TGTGCCAGCAGCTCATCCGGAGGTTCTAACTATGGCTACACCTTC	CASSSSGGSNYGYTF
-	TRBJ1-6	TRBV20-1	-	TGCAGTGCCAACCTTCCGGGACCGGACCAGAATTCACCCCTCCACTTT	CSANLPGPDQNSPLHF
TRBD1	TRBJ1-1	TRBV18	-	TGTGCCAGCTCATCACAGGGGGACACTGAAGCTTTCTTT	CASSSQGDTEAFF
-	TRBJ2-1	TRBV12-3/TRBV12-4	few	TGTGCCAGCAGTTCCTGGGACTCCGGCTATGAGCAGTTCTTC	CASSSWDSGYEQFF
TRBD2	TRBJ2-1	TRBV5-5	-	TGTGCCAGCAGCTTGGGACTAGCGGGGAGGAACAATGAGCAGTTCTTC	CASSLGLAGRNNEQFF
-	TRBJ1-1	TRBV7-9	-	TGTGCCAGCAGCTTATCGGCCAGTGGCCCTGAAGCTTTCTTT	CASSLSASGPEAFF
-	TRBJ2-1	TRBV6-5	few	TGTGCCAGCAGTTACTGGCCTAGCGAATCCTACAATGAGCAGTTCTTC	CASSYWPSESYNEQFF
-	TRBJ2-5	TRBV4-2	-	TGTGCCAGCAGCCAAGTCGCGGGGTACCAAGAGACCCAGTACTTC	CASSQVAGYQETQYF
-	TRBJ2-3	TRBV7-2	many	TGTGCCAGCAGTTTAGGAAGACGCACAGATACGCAGTATTTT	CASSLGRRTDTQYF